The 18 T cell receptor beta chains below were found in one sample sequenced in a study of blood T cell repertoires in COVID-19. This table comes from immunoSEQ multiplex PCR, and its TCRdb copy is limited to in-frame clones, with some not included. The sample lists about 210,000 clones, roughly 77% occurring once. Sequenced material: PBMCs or T cells enriched from blood (not recorded which). These receptors originate from a middle-aged man who had recovered from COVID-19.

V and J are TRBV10-1 and TRBJ2-3; 10 nucleotides agree with TRBD2. V dropped 6 bases and J dropped 4; count of bases not matched to a gene: 13. This CDR3 contains 17 residues. Germline V gene sequence: CDR1 WNHNN, CDR2 SYGVQD (reference sequence). The CDR3 DNA sequence: TGCGCCAGCAGCCTAGTCGGGCTAGCGGGGGCACCAGATACGCAGTATTTT. It is translated as CASSLVGLAGAPDTQYF.

This chain uses TRBV18 with TRBJ1-2; 9 nucleotides agree with TRBD1. The germline V gene has CDR1 KGHSH and CDR2 LQKENI. V lost 3 bases, J lost 6 bases, and 5 bases stayed unmatched. The CDR3 runs to 14 residues. The CDR3 region is CASSPGQGWDGYTF. DNA for the CDR3: TGTGCCAGCTCACCCGGACAGGGGTGGGATGGCTACACCTTC.

V gene TRBV3-1 (or the pseudogene TRBV3-2) combines with J gene TRBJ1-2, with no clear D. The V gene's germline CDR1 is LGHDT and CDR2 YNNKEL (reference sequence). The CDR3 has 13 amino acids. V was shortened by 1 base and J by 1 base, with 4 bases between the two germline ends. The CDR3: CASSQGLNYGYTF. CDR3 DNA: TGTGCCAGCAGCCAAGGGCTTAACTATGGCTACACCTTC.

The chain has TRBV30 and TRBJ1-1, with D possibly matching TRBD1 (6 bases). The CDR3 sequence is 13 residues long. Germline V gene data show CDR1 as GTSNPN and CDR2 as SVGIG (reference sequence). V was shortened by 8 bases and J by 3 bases, with 16 bases between the two germline ends. The CDR3: CAGQGQAHTEAFF. The DNA for the CDR3 is TGTGCCGGTCAGGGGCAGGCTCACACTGAAGCTTTCTTT.

This clone was detected only once. The chain joins TRBV29-1 to TRBJ2-7, with 9 bases that match TRBD2. The CDR3 consists of 15 residues. In germline, CDR1 is SQVTM, CDR2 ANQGSEA. Germline trimming cut 4 bases from V and 5 bases from J; bases unmatched to any gene: 12. This CDR3 is CSVAFGLAGPNEQYF. The CDR3 bases are TGCAGCGTTGCCTTTGGGCTAGCGGGACCCAACGAGCAGTACTTC.

In regard to this clone: Other nucleotide sequences from this sample produce the same CDR3. The chain has TRBV18 and TRBJ1-1, with TRBD1 as a possible D gene (5 bases). Germline CDR1 reads KGHSH; CDR2 reads LQKENI. This CDR3 comprises 13 residues. Trimming removed 5 bases at V and 1 base at J, with 8 bases between. The DNA for the CDR3 is TGTGCCAGCTCAGGTCAGGGGAACACTGAAGCTTTCTTT. Translation gives CASSGQGNTEAFF.

V usage is TRBV10-3 and J usage is TRBJ2-7, with D possibly TRBD2 on 6 matching bases. V was shortened by 4 bases and J by 3 bases, with 10 bases between the two germline ends. In germline, CDR1 is ENHRY, CDR2 SYGVKD. The CDR3 runs 13 residues. CDR3 sequence: CAISAGSRYEQYF. The CDR3 DNA follows: TGTGCCATCAGTGCCGGGAGTCGCTACGAGCAGTACTTC.

The rearrangement uses TRBV10-3 and TRBJ2-7, with D possibly matching TRBD1 (6 bases). Germline values: CDR1 ENHRY, CDR2 SYGVKD. The CDR3 is 13 residues long. V gave up 10 bases and J gave up 5 bases, with 18 bases separating them. CDR3 bases: TGTGCCACCACGGGGAGTGGGGGCGACGAGCAGTACTTC. Its translation: CATTGSGGDEQYF.

The V gene is TRBV18, the J gene TRBJ1-1, with D possibly being TRBD1 (5 bases). The CDR3 is 14 residues long. Germline values: CDR1 KGHSH, CDR2 LQKENI. Trimming took 3 bases from V and 2 from J, leaving 10 bases between them. The DNA for the CDR3 is TGTGCCAGCTCACCGGCAGGGCGCAACACTGAAGCTTTCTTT. Its translation: CASSPAGRNTEAFF.

CDR3 sequence reads: CASSLVRGTYEQYF. The CDR3 DNA reads as TGCGCCAGCAGCTTGGTGCGGGGAACCTACGAGCAGTACTTC. The chain employs TRBV5-1 and TRBJ2-7, with D tentatively TRBD2 (6 bases). CDR1 is SGHRS, CDR2 YFSETQ, per germline. Deletions cut 0 bases from V and 2 bases from J, with 9 bases between. There are 14 residues in the CDR3.

The chain is built from TRBV12-3 or TRBV12-4 and TRBJ2-3; D gene unclear. Trimming took 3 bases from V and 8 from J, leaving 3 bases between them. This CDR3 region has 10 residues. The CDR3 DNA reads TGTGCCAGCAGTTTCAGTACGCAGTATTTT. As protein: CASSFSTQYF.

The chain couples TRBV5-1 to TRBJ1-1; D remains unclear. Trimming removed 0 bases from V and 1 base from J, with 13 bases in between. This CDR3 is built from 16 residues. Germline-derived CDR1 and CDR2 are SGHRS and YFSETQ. CDR3 residues: CASSLEMRNRNTEAFF. The CDR3 DNA sequence: TGCGCCAGCAGCTTGGAGATGCGGAACCGGAACACTGAAGCTTTCTTT.

The CDR3, as DNA: TGCGCCAGCAGAAAAGATTTAGCGGGAGGACCCTTTGGCAAAAACATTCAGTACTTC. This translates into CASRKDLAGGPFGKNIQYF. The gene calls are TRBV5-1 and TRBJ2-4, with TRBD2 matching over 10 bases. V gave up 5 bases and J gave up 3 bases; unmatched junction bases: 17. The CDR3 extends over 19 amino acids. Looked up from germline, CDR1 is SGHRS and CDR2 is YFSETQ.

V usage is TRBV3-1 (or the pseudogene TRBV3-2) and J usage is TRBJ1-2; weak D call: TRBD1 (6 bases). Trimming removed 4 bases at V and 6 bases at J, with 12 bases between. Germline lookup yields CDR1 LGHDT and CDR2 YNNKEL (reference sequence). CDR3 length: 13 amino acids. The CDR3 protein is CASSPLGQHGYTF. In nucleotides, the CDR3 is TGTGCCAGCAGCCCTTTGGGACAACATGGCTACACCTTC.

The V call is TRBV7-9, the J call TRBJ1-2; no clear D gene. The V gene lost 2 bases and the J gene lost 5 bases, with 12 bases spanning the gap. This CDR3 region has 14 residues. Per germline, CDR1 SEHNR and CDR2 FQNEAQ (reference sequence). The CDR3 DNA sequence: TGTGCCAGCAGCTTAACCCCGGACTCTTATGGCTACACCTTC. Translation gives CASSLTPDSYGYTF.

In DNA, the CDR3 is TGTGCCAGTAGTACGGACAGGCTCCGGAATTCACCCCTCCACTTT. Protein: CASSTDRLRNSPLHF. The gene calls are TRBV19 and TRBJ1-6; TRBD1 agrees at 7 bases. The CDR3 loop spans 15 amino acids. V shed 4 bases, J shed 7 bases, and the junction held 7 bases outside the gene matches. The germline CDR1 and CDR2 sequences are LNHDA and SQIVND (reference sequence).

The gene calls are TRBV9 and TRBJ2-1; D remains unclear. CDR1 and CDR2 from the germline V gene are SGDLS and YYNGEE. The CDR3 is 14 residues long. Trimming shortened V by 2 bases and J by 6 bases, and 12 bases separated the two germline ends. The CDR3 is CASSVEALGNEQFF. The CDR3 DNA reads as TGTGCCAGCAGCGTTGAGGCTCTGGGCAATGAGCAGTTCTTC.

The CDR3 bases are TGTGCCAGCTCACCAGGGGCCCCAACCTCCGGCTACACCTTC. Translated: CASSPGAPTSGYTF. The chain uses TRBV18 and TRBJ1-2, with D possibly matching TRBD1 (5 bases). The CDR3 runs to 14 residues. CDR1 is KGHSH, CDR2 LQKENI, per germline. V lost 2 bases and J lost 8, with 15 bases in between.